In its sample, the clone carrying this T cell receptor beta chain was seen many times. Its cognate antigen is unknown. This sample was taken from a study of T cell repertoires in cytomegalovirus infection. The study, taken as a whole, reports: Dominating the ex vivo response were HLA-C-restricted CMV-specific TCR beta clonotypes. Frequencies of public TCR beta families were cumulated, and this identified carriers of CMV plus the relevant HLA.

V was clipped by 3 bases and J by 10 bases, with 10 bases between them. The CDR3 totals 13 residues. TCRdb passed the reads through MiXCR, listing each CDR3 protein once. The data hold some 130,000 distinct CDR3 sequences, with less than 9.5% observed a single time. The TCR originated in a human donor in good health (CMV status not recorded). Some clones in this sample may be carry-over from other donors' samples. The specimen was PBMCs. The rearrangement uses TRBV12-3 or TRBV12-4 and TRBJ1-6, with D uncertain. CDR3 residues: CASSLGNGSPLHF. The DNA for the CDR3 is TGTGCCAGCAGTTTGGGCAACGGGTCACCCCTCCACTTT.